The 3 T cell receptor beta chains below come from one sample, sequenced in a study of blood T cell repertoires in COVID-19. Profiled with immunoSEQ multiplex PCR; TCRdb holds only in-frame clones, not every one. Of about 160,000 clones listed, 70% to 90% are singletons. The sequenced material came from peripheral blood. Every receptor here comes from a man aged 40-49 years with acute or convalescent COVID-19.

The CDR3 DNA is TGTGCCAGCTCACCCGGACAGCCCCACGAGCAGTACTTC. This translates into CASSPGQPHEQYF. This chain uses TRBV18 with TRBJ2-7; maybe TRBD1 (6 bases). The V gene's germline CDR1 is KGHSH and CDR2 LQKENI. The CDR3 covers 13 residues. Trimming took off 3 bases at V and 5 bases at J, with 11 bases between the two ends.

This clone was recorded a few times. This sequence joins TRBV5-1 and TRBJ2-7; 11 nucleotides line up with TRBD2. This CDR3 region has 15 residues. The V gene end was trimmed by 5 bases and the J gene end by 1 base; junction bases not matched to a gene: 5. Germline CDR1 reads SGHRS; CDR2 reads YFSETQ. The CDR3 sequence is CASSPLAGASYEQYF. The CDR3 region has the DNA TGCGCCAGCAGTCCACTAGCGGGGGCGTCCTACGAGCAGTACTTC.

CDR3 in DNA: TGTGCCACCAGTGAAGGTAGGACAGGGGGATTAGAGACCCAGTACTTC. It encodes CATSEGRTGGLETQYF. This chain joins TRBV24-1 and TRBJ2-5; 10 nucleotides line up with TRBD1. V lost 4 bases, J lost 4 bases, and 8 bases stayed unmatched. CDR1 and CDR2 from the germline V gene are KGHDR and SFDVKD. This CDR3 is built from 16 residues.